The source of this T cell receptor (beta chain) is a study of glioma-infiltrating T cells after dendritic cell vaccination. Turning to the study itself: Dendritic cell vaccination trial patients had either newly diagnosed or recurrent glioblastoma.

No glioblastoma patient carried an isocitrate dehydrogenase mutation. The assay was immunoSEQ multiplex PCR, and TCRdb's table has in-frame clones only and misses some. The sample yields about 99,000 clones, 81% seen once. The clonotype comes from a human donor with glioblastoma. Here the sequenced sample was blood, taken before dendritic cell vaccination.

The CDR3 coding sequence is TGTGCCACCAGCAGATCCCCGCGCGAGTCCTATAATTCACCCCTCCACTTT. Its protein is CATSRSPRESYNSPLHF. The V gene is TRBV15, the J gene TRBJ1-6; D unclear. Germline CDR1 reads LNHNV; CDR2 reads YYDKDF (reference sequence). Trimming removed 2 bases at V and 1 base at J, with 12 bases between. The CDR3 has 17 amino acids.